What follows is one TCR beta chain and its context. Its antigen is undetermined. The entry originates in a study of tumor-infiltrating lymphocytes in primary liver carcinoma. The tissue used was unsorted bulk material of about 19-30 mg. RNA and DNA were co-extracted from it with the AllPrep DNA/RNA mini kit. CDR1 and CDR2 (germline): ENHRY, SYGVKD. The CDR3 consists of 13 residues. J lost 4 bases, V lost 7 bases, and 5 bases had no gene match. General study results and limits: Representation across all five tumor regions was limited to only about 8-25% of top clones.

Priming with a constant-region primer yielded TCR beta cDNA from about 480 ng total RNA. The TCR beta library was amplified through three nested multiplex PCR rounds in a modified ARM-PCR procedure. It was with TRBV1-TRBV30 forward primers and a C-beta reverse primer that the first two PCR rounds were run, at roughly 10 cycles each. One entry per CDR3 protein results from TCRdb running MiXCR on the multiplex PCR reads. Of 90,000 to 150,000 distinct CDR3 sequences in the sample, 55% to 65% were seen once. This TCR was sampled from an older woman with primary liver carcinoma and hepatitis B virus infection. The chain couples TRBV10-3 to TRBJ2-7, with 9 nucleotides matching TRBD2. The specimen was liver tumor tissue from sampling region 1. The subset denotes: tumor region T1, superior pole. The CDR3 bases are TGTGCCATCATGCGGGAGGGCCGGTACGAGCAGTACTTC. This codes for CAIMREGRYEQYF.